Below are 11 T cell receptor beta chains sequenced from a single sample in a study of cytomegalovirus exposure and HLA in healthy donors. PCR was performed using 60 Vbeta and 13 Jbeta primers. Profiling relied on immunoSEQ multiplex PCR, and the TCRdb table lists in-frame clones only, not all of them. The specimen's table records 110,000 to 150,000 clones. Material for sequencing was PBMCs. Receptors were obtained from a male donor in good health and CMV-seronegative.

The chain has TRBV7-9 and TRBJ1-4, with TRBD1 matching 8 bases. The CDR3 is 14 amino acids. The ends lost 5 bases at V and 7 bases at J; junction bases unmatched: 6. CDR1 SEHNR and CDR2 FQNEAQ come from the germline V gene (reference sequence). The CDR3 loop is CASSRQGQGEKLFF. The CDR3 DNA is TGTGCCAGCAGCCGACAGGGGCAAGGTGAAAAACTGTTTTTT.

This chain uses TRBV29-1 with TRBJ2-1; D is perhaps TRBD2 (5 bases). The CDR3 contains 11 residues. Trimming removed 5 bases at V and 12 bases at J, with 14 bases between. Germline V gives CDR1 SQVTM, CDR2 ANQGSEA. The CDR3: CSVRREGGQFF. In DNA, the CDR3 is TGCAGCGTTCGTCGGGAAGGAGGGCAGTTCTTC.

This chain joins TRBV7-8 and TRBJ2-1, with D possibly TRBD1 on 6 matching bases. The CDR3 sequence is 18 residues long. Germline CDR1 is SGHVS and CDR2 is FQNEAQ. V was clipped by 5 bases and J by 6 bases, with 26 bases between them. The CDR3 sequence: CASSRYSGQDPNLNEQFF. The CDR3 region has the DNA TGTGCCAGCAGCCGCTATTCGGGACAAGACCCCAACCTCAATGAGCAGTTCTTC.

The rearrangement uses TRBV6-5 and TRBJ1-4; TRBD1 matches at 10 bases. Per the germline V gene, CDR1 is MNHEY and CDR2 is SVGAGI. V shed 2 bases, J shed 11 bases, and the junction held 5 bases outside the gene matches. The CDR3 length is 14 residues. CDR3 DNA: TGTGCCAGCAGTTACCGGGACAGGGGATGGAAACTGTTTTTT. Translation gives CASSYRDRGWKLFF.

The chain carries TRBV5-1 and TRBJ2-7, with 7 nucleotides matching TRBD1. Germline V gene sequence: CDR1 SGHRS, CDR2 YFSETQ. The CDR3 is made up of 15 amino acids. The J segment lost 5 bases and the V segment lost 3 bases, leaving 11 bases of the junction unmatched. As DNA, the CDR3 is TGCGCCAGCAGCTCGTCAGACAGGGCTCTCCACGAGCAGTACTTC. It specifies CASSSSDRALHEQYF.

This rearrangement joins TRBV4-1 to TRBJ1-5; D unclear. V dropped 4 bases and J dropped 2 bases, with 15 bases sitting between them. The CDR3 contains 16 residues. The germline V gene has CDR1 MGHRA and CDR2 YSYEKL. This CDR3 is CASSPGGFEGNQPQHF. In DNA form, the CDR3 reads TGCGCCAGCAGCCCGGGTGGGTTTGAGGGCAATCAGCCCCAGCATTTT.

The chain carries TRBV7-9 and TRBJ1-1; maybe TRBD1 (6 bases). V lost 3 bases and J 3 bases, leaving 11 bases between the germline ends. The CDR3 runs to 14 residues. In germline, CDR1 is SEHNR, CDR2 FQNEAQ (reference sequence). CDR3 residues: CASSFSTGYTEAFF. The DNA for the CDR3 is TGTGCCAGCAGCTTTTCAACAGGGTACACTGAAGCTTTCTTT.

V and J are TRBV7-3 and TRBJ1-1; no definite D call. CDR1 and CDR2 from the germline V gene are SGHTA and FQGTGA. The V and J ends lost 2 bases and 1 base respectively, with 5 bases between them. This CDR3 spans 13 amino acids. Written as DNA, the CDR3 is TGTGCCAGCAGCTTAGAGCCGAACACTGAAGCTTTCTTT. Protein sequence: CASSLEPNTEAFF.

The genes are TRBV15 and TRBJ1-1, with a weak D call TRBD1 (5 bases). Germline V gene data show CDR1 as LNHNV and CDR2 as YYDKDF (reference sequence). There are 14 residues in the CDR3. Trimming stripped 0 bases from V and 11 bases from J, with 16 bases between. CDR3 DNA: TGTGCCACCAGCAGAGATGGGGGAGACCGGGGGGCTTTCTTT. Protein sequence: CATSRDGGDRGAFF.

V is TRBV4-1 and J is TRBJ1-2, with TRBD1 identical over 9 bases. The CDR3 extends over 15 amino acids. In germline, CDR1 is MGHRA, CDR2 YSYEKL. With V trimmed by 0 bases and J by 7 bases, 6 bases remained unmatched. CDR3: CASSQDRDRDRGYTF. The CDR3 nucleotides read TGCGCCAGCAGCCAAGACAGGGACAGGGACCGTGGCTACACCTTC.

The chain uses TRBV27 and TRBJ1-1, with 9 bases identical to TRBD1. Germline V gene sequence: CDR1 MNHEY, CDR2 SMNVEV (reference sequence). The CDR3 has 16 amino acids. The trim removed 4 bases at V and 4 bases at J, leaving 10 bases unmatched. The CDR3: CASSSPGQGGGTEAFF. The CDR3 DNA reads as TGTGCCAGCAGTTCTCCGGGACAGGGTGGGGGCACTGAAGCTTTCTTT.